The 16 T cell receptor beta chains listed next were all sequenced from one sample in a study of regulatory T cells in long-lasting Graves disease (TCRdb year 2021). Libraries came from multiplex PCR. TCRdb names Illumina HiSeq 4000 as the instrument used. CDR3 regions were amplified by Arm-PCR with iRepertoire HTBI primers to construct TCR beta libraries. TCRdb passed the public sequencing reads through fastp at Q25 and MiXCR, retaining productive beta sequences. Rows are unified per CDR3 protein, each entry keeping the most common DNA and genes. Present in this sample are almost 350,000 distinct CDR3 sequences, roughly a fifth of which were seen just once. The ten most abundant clones make up 29% of the sample. What this sample's time point label stands for: persistent/refractory GD, antithyroid drugs over 5 years with positive TRAb. RNA was extracted from PBMCs in TRIzol for both TCR sequencing and RNA sequencing.

Source: peripheral blood mononuclear cells (PBMCs), taken when the disease was refractory, from a patient treated with antithyroid drugs. These receptors originate from a female donor with Graves disease.

For this clonotype: A junction end diverges from the germline sequence, so it may reflect a read error. This chain connects TRBV7-7 to TRBJ2-5; D may correspond to TRBD1 or TRBD2 (5 bases each). The CDR3 has 14 residues. The V gene's germline CDR1 is SSHAT and CDR2 FNYEAQ (reference sequence). CDR3 loop: CASSPRGLGETQYF. As DNA, the CDR3 is TGTGCTAGCAGCCCCCGGGGCCTGGGGGAGACCCAGTACTTC.

The chain couples TRBV10-2 to TRBJ1-6; D might be TRBD1 (5 bases). The CDR3 contains 14 residues. Germline CDR1 reads WSHSY; CDR2 reads SAAADI. V was cut by 6 bases and J by 5 bases, with 11 bases left in between. CDR3 sequence reads: CASRWGRNNSPLHF. The CDR3 DNA is TGCGCCAGCAGATGGGGACGGAATAATTCACCCCTCCACTTT.

The chain employs TRBV29-1 and TRBJ1-2; D may be TRBD1 (5 bases). The germline CDR1 and CDR2 sequences are SQVTM and ANQGSEA. V lost 3 bases and J 8 bases, leaving 16 bases between the germline ends. This CDR3 contains 13 residues. The CDR3 loop is CSVETGGEGGYTF. The CDR3 nucleotides read TGCAGCGTTGAGACGGGGGGGGAAGGCGGCTACACCTTC. The full variable domain, with the rest looked up from reference TRBV29-1 and TRBJ1-2, is SAVISQKPSRDICQRGTSLTIQCQVDSQVTMMFWYRQQPGQSLTLIATANQGSEATYESGFVIDKFPISRPNLTFSTLTVSNMSPEDSSIYLCSVETGGEGGYTFGSGTRLTVV.

This clonotype occurred many times. This rearrangement joins TRBV12-3 or TRBV12-4 to TRBJ2-2; D might be TRBD1 (6 bases). Trimming took off 3 bases at V and 6 bases at J, with 11 bases between the two ends. The CDR3 runs 14 residues. DNA of the CDR3: TGTGCCAGCAGTTTGGCCTACAGGGCCGGGGAGCTGTTTTTT. Its translation: CASSLAYRAGELFF.

This clonotype was seen many times. The chain employs TRBV29-1 and TRBJ1-1; D is possibly TRBD1 (5 bases). Looked up from germline, CDR1 is SQVTM and CDR2 is ANQGSEA. The V gene lost 5 bases and the J gene lost 4 bases, with 14 bases spanning the gap. The CDR3 covers 13 residues. CDR3 sequence: CSVQAGRSTEAFF. The CDR3 DNA reads as TGCAGCGTTCAGGCAGGGAGGAGCACTGAAGCTTTCTTT.

This clonotype showed up many times. The chain joins TRBV12-5 to TRBJ1-1, with 11 bases aligning to TRBD1. Germline V gene sequence: CDR1 LGHNT, CDR2 FRNRAP. This CDR3 contains 17 residues. The J segment lost 0 bases and the V segment lost 6 bases, leaving 9 bases of the junction unmatched. In nucleotides, the CDR3 is TGTGCTAGTGGAGAGAGGACAGGGGGCTTCATGAACACTGAAGCTTTCTTT. Translated: CASGERTGGFMNTEAFF.

The DNA of the CDR3 is TGCGCCAGCAACTCCTATGGGAGTTCTATCGACGAGCAGTACTTC. Its translation is CASNSYGSSIDEQYF. V is TRBV10-2 and J is TRBJ2-7; TRBD2 might be the D (5 bases). The CDR3 consists of 15 residues. Trimming shortened V by 7 bases and J by 5 bases, and 21 bases separated the two germline ends. The germline V gene has CDR1 WSHSY and CDR2 SAAADI.

This clonotype came up a few times. The chain carries TRBV5-1 and TRBJ2-2; D perhaps matches TRBD1 (6 bases). CDR3 length equals 14 residues. CDR1 and CDR2 from the germline V gene are SGHRS and YFSETQ. Trimming shortened V by 5 bases and J by 3 bases, and 11 bases separated the two germline ends. CDR3 DNA: TGCGCCAGCAGTAGATCAGGGGACACCGGGGAGCTGTTTTTT. This codes for CASSRSGDTGELFF.

For this clonotype: A much larger clone differs by one base, so this may be a read error. The V and J genes are TRBV27 and TRBJ2-5; D possibly corresponds to TRBD1 (6 bases). This CDR3 region has 12 residues. In germline, CDR1 is MNHEY, CDR2 SMNVEV (reference sequence). With 3 bases removed from V and 9 bases from J, the gap between germline ends came to 11 bases. The CDR3 loop is CASSFRGESQYF. The CDR3 nucleotides read TGTGCCAGCAGTTTCAGGGGTGAGTCCCAGTACTTC.

Of note for this clonotype: The CDR3 carries no conserved terminal phenylalanine or tryptophan, so it likely arises from a read error. V is TRBV6-1 and J is TRBJ1-1; 7 bases line up with TRBD1. The CDR3 is made up of 14 amino acids. CDR1 and CDR2 from the germline V gene are MNHNS and SASEGT. V was pared by 8 bases and J by 6 bases, with 12 bases of the junction left unmatched. The CDR3 sequence is CASGQTGAGAEAFS. The CDR3 DNA reads TGTGCCAGCGGCCAAACAGGGGCGGGAGCTGAAGCTTTCTCT.

There are many counts of this clonotype. The CDR3 spells CASSFWVTGAHNQPQHF. The CDR3 region has the DNA TGTGCCAGCAGTTTTTGGGTGACAGGGGCACACAATCAGCCCCAGCATTTT. This chain uses TRBV28 with TRBJ1-5, with 8 bases fitting TRBD1. CDR1 and CDR2 from the germline V gene are MDHEN and SYDVKM. Trimming took 3 bases from V and 3 from J; bases not matched to a gene: 10. The CDR3 sequence is 17 residues long.

In the case of this clonotype: Just one base apart from a much larger clone, this may be a read error. The CDR3 does not end in the conserved phenylalanine or tryptophan, so this is likely a read error. This chain connects TRBV6-5 to TRBJ1-5; no clear D gene. Germline CDR1 MNHEY, CDR2 SVGAGI. The CDR3 is 16 amino acids. V lost 2 bases, J lost 0 bases, and 11 bases lay in between. CDR3 loop: CASSYQASASNQPQHL. Here the CDR3 DNA reads TGTGCCAGCAGTTACCAGGCATCTGCTAGCAATCAGCCCCAGCATCTT.

This sequence joins TRBV27 and TRBJ1-1; D gene unclear. The V end was cut by 1 base, the J end by 12 bases, with 21 bases between. CDR3 size: 15 residues. Germline V gives CDR1 MNHEY, CDR2 SMNVEV (reference sequence). This CDR3 reads CASSLFEPASTGTFF. Written as DNA, the CDR3 is TGTGCCAGCAGTTTATTTGAGCCGGCCTCAACTGGGACTTTCTTT.

The CDR3 spells CASSSRQVFNSPLHF. In DNA, the CDR3 is TGTGCCAGCAGTTCCAGACAGGTCTTTAATTCACCCCTCCACTTT. The J gene is TRBJ1-6, the V gene TRBV6-5, with a weak D call TRBD1 (6 bases). The germline V gene has CDR1 MNHEY and CDR2 SVGAGI. Trimming stripped 4 bases from V and 6 bases from J, with 13 bases between. There are 15 residues in the CDR3.

A few counts support this clonotype. CDR3 sequence reads: CAAESGTRSTGELFF. The CDR3 coding sequence is TGTGCCGCCGAGTCGGGGACTAGGAGCACCGGGGAGCTGTTTTTT. V usage is TRBV6-1 and J usage is TRBJ2-2, with 8 bases that match TRBD2. Germline CDR1 reads MNHNS; CDR2 reads SASEGT. V lost 11 bases and J lost 4; bases outside the gene matches: 12. CDR3 length: 15 residues.

Judged by abundance, this clonotype is medium-sized. As DNA, the CDR3 is TGTGCCAGCAGTTACTCGAGGCACACAAGGGATGGCTACACCTTC. Translated, it gives CASSYSRHTRDGYTF. The chain links TRBV12-3 or TRBV12-4 to TRBJ1-2, with D unclear. The V end was cut by 4 bases, the J end by 6 bases, with 18 bases between. The CDR3 consists of 15 residues.